One and the same sample provided the 9 T cell receptor beta chains below, sequenced in a study of T-cell memory formation after mild COVID-19. TCRdb reprocessed the 5' RACE reads via MiXCR and lists one record per CDR3 protein. The sample consists of some 300,000 distinct CDR3 sequences, 20% of them appearing once. Sequencing was performed on PBMCs or a T cell subset sorted from them (not recorded which). These receptors came from a young man who had mild COVID-19 (a few samples of this study predate the infection). Cell type and time point are not known.

This clonotype was detected once. The chain couples TRBV7-8 to TRBJ1-2; D perhaps matches TRBD1 (5 bases). Trimming pared 5 bases from V and 0 bases from J, leaving 16 bases between. The CDR3 is 16 amino acids. Germline V CDR1 and CDR2: SGHVS, FQNEAQ. CDR3 loop: CASSPFMGLANYGYTF. The CDR3, as DNA: TGTGCCAGCAGCCCTTTTATGGGGCTAGCTAACTATGGCTACACCTTC.

The chain has TRBV20-1 and TRBJ1-2; the D is unclear. CDR3 length equals 13 residues. Between the trimmed V and J ends, which lost 2 bases and 4 bases, there was a span of 11 bases. Germline loops: CDR1 DFQATT, CDR2 SNEGSKA (reference sequence). In DNA form, the CDR3 reads TGCAGTGCTAGAACCCGACAAGTCTATGGCTACACCTTC. This gives the protein CSARTRQVYGYTF.

V gene TRBV7-2 combines with J gene TRBJ1-2; 8 bases line up with TRBD1. There are 13 residues in the CDR3. CDR1 is SGHTA and CDR2 is FQGNSA in the germline V gene. J gave up 6 bases and V 5 bases, and 5 bases lay outside the gene matches. The CDR3 protein is CASSVGQADGYTF. Written as DNA, the CDR3 is TGTGCCAGCAGCGTGGGACAGGCGGATGGCTACACCTTC.

This clonotype was counted a few times. V usage is TRBV4-3 and J usage is TRBJ1-1, with D hard to call. Trimming took 5 bases from V and 0 from J, leaving 16 bases between them. Germline V gene sequence: CDR1 LGHNA, CDR2 YSLEER. CDR3 length: 16 residues. The CDR3, as DNA: TGCGCCAGCAGCTTAGAGCCCCAGCTGATGAACACTGAAGCTTTCTTT. It translates to CASSLEPQLMNTEAFF.

The rearrangement links TRBV7-9 to TRBJ1-5, with 7 bases that match TRBD1. CDR3 size: 15 residues. V dropped 5 bases and J dropped 2; count of bases not matched to a gene: 6. Germline assignment: CDR1 SEHNR and CDR2 FQNEAQ (reference sequence). CDR3 region: CASSPAGQGNQPQHF. Written as DNA, the CDR3 is TGTGCCAGCAGCCCAGCCGGACAGGGCAATCAGCCCCAGCATTTT.

The rearrangement joins TRBV15 to TRBJ2-4; D possibly corresponds to TRBD2 (6 bases). Deletions cut 1 base from V and 8 bases from J, with 9 bases between. This CDR3 is 13 amino acids long. Germline V gives CDR1 LNHNV, CDR2 YYDKDF (reference sequence). CDR3 region: CATSRAEGYIQYF. CDR3 nucleotide sequence: TGTGCCACCAGCAGAGCGGAGGGATACATTCAGTACTTC.

Only a few counts were recorded for this clonotype. The chain combines TRBV7-3 with TRBJ2-5, with D hard to call. This CDR3 comprises 13 residues. V lost 5 bases and J 5 bases, leaving 12 bases between the germline ends. The germline CDR1 and CDR2 sequences are SGHTA and FQGTGA. CDR3 bases: TGTGCCAGCAGCCTATCAGATCAGGAGACCCAGTACTTC. Its protein product is CASSLSDQETQYF.

This clonotype came up a few times. The chain recombines TRBV7-2 with TRBJ2-3, with D tentatively TRBD1 or TRBD2 (5 bases each). The germline CDR1 and CDR2 sequences are SGHTA and FQGNSA. The V and J ends lost 1 base and 10 bases respectively, with 18 bases between them. This CDR3 has 15 residues. The CDR3 here is CASSLVGTVVWAQYF. The CDR3 region has the DNA TGTGCCAGCAGCTTAGTCGGGACGGTGGTTTGGGCGCAGTATTTT.

V and J are TRBV29-1 and TRBJ1-1; D perhaps matches TRBD1 (6 bases). Germline lookup yields CDR1 SQVTM and CDR2 ANQGSEA. This CDR3 is built from 14 residues. V lost 5 bases, J lost 3 bases, and 16 bases lay in between. In nucleotides, the CDR3 is TGCAGCGTTAACCCCAGGGGAGGGGACACTGAAGCTTTCTTT. Its protein product is CSVNPRGGDTEAFF.